These T cell receptor beta chains were read from a single sample in a study of blood T cell repertoires in COVID-19. Sequencing was performed with immunoSEQ multiplex PCR; in TCRdb, only in-frame clones are kept and a portion is missing. Found here are 250,000 to 300,000 clones, under 90% of them singletons; the top ten hold 1.5% to 2%. What was sequenced was PBMCs or T cells enriched from blood (not recorded which). The receptors were gathered from a woman aged 60 to 75 who had recovered from COVID-19. The CDR3 runs from the conserved cysteine through the conserved F or W.

CASSEGLAAPYEQYF	TRBJ2-7	TRBV19
CASSLGGTSSYEQYF	TRBJ2-7	TRBV5-1
CASSQDLEGGYTF	TRBJ1-2	TRBV3-1/TRBV3-2
CASSYGVNEQFF	TRBJ2-1	TRBV14
CASSRTENQPQHF	TRBJ1-5	TRBV11-2
CASSLQGNTGELFF	TRBJ2-2	TRBV5-1
CASSKRDSEQYF	TRBJ2-7	TRBV18
CASSLVDRGPSHYGYTF	TRBJ1-2	TRBV5-4
CASSLTGSHTEAFF	TRBJ1-1	TRBV11-2
CASSRDSHNTGELFF	TRBJ2-2	TRBV6-5
CAIRPSGGNTGELFF	TRBJ2-2	TRBV10-3
CASRQVPGRAYTGELFF	TRBJ2-2	TRBV5-8
CASSLGVAGGSDTQYF	TRBJ2-3	TRBV11-2
CATSQGAGEQYF	TRBJ2-7	TRBV19
CASRQGGTYSNQPQHF	TRBJ1-5	TRBV7-2
CASVSRGLGNQPQHF	TRBJ1-5	TRBV28
CASSLVPGGGDTEAFF	TRBJ1-1	TRBV7-6
CASSPEQGLANYNEQFF	TRBJ2-1	TRBV7-6
CASSPPRGGNQPQHF	TRBJ1-5	TRBV28
CASSIRAGASDTQYF	TRBJ2-3	TRBV19
CASSWDRNTEAFF	TRBJ1-1	TRBV5-4
CASSLPVLDNEQFF	TRBJ2-1	TRBV11-3
CASSFAPSSTEAFF	TRBJ1-1	TRBV11-3
CASTQGGGGGPTQYF	TRBJ2-3	TRBV3-1/TRBV3-2
CASSQGGNGEKLFF	TRBJ1-4	TRBV3-1/TRBV3-2
CASRNSGGIPYEQYF	TRBJ2-7	TRBV27
CSGGLPQQETQYF	TRBJ2-5	TRBV29-1
CASSLALGGEQFF	TRBJ2-1	TRBV5-1